This TCR beta chain was recovered during a study of T cells after yellow fever vaccination. Study-level points and caveats: Peak timing came faster in the weaker secondary response, day 5 versus 15.

Ten or more counts support this clonotype. The antigen is undetermined. TCRdb processed the 5' RACE reads anew with MiXCR; each CDR3 protein has one entry. The sample shows about 130,000 distinct CDR3 sequences, around 7.4% of them seen only once. Trimming at V came to 7 bases and at J to 9 bases, leaving 14 bases not matched to a gene. The CDR3 spans 13 residues. Germline loops: CDR1 SQVTM, CDR2 ANQGSEA. The sample consisted of CD4+ T cells sorted from PBMCs, taken 10 to 11 days after the first yellow fever vaccination. The chain has TRBV29-1 and TRBJ2-5; TRBD1 agrees at 7 bases. The TCR originated in a man aged 18 to 30 who received the YFV17D yellow fever vaccine. CDR3: CSGGTVGSMAQYF. The CDR3 DNA is TGCAGCGGTGGGACAGTTGGAAGTATGGCCCAGTACTTC.